This entry lists 15 T cell receptor beta chains sequenced from one sample in a study of cytomegalovirus exposure and HLA in healthy donors. Amplification used 60 Vbeta primers and 13 Jbeta primers. TCRdb's table, derived via immunoSEQ multiplex PCR, lists solely in-frame clones and lacks some. Counted here are some 140,000 clones, about 80% occurring once; the ten biggest clones make up about 2.2%. Sequenced input: PBMCs. The receptors derive from a man aged 25 to 45 in good health and CMV-seronegative.

This chain links TRBV4-3 with TRBJ1-1; no clear D. V shed 4 bases and J shed 1 base, with 10 bases lying between them. The CDR3 has 14 amino acids. Germline V gives CDR1 LGHNA, CDR2 YSLEER. The CDR3 reads CASSPRGPNTEAFF. In nucleotides, the CDR3 is TGCGCCAGCAGCCCCCGCGGTCCGAACACTGAAGCTTTCTTT.

The rearrangement joins TRBV28 to TRBJ2-1; maybe TRBD2 (5 bases). The CDR3 totals 14 residues. Trimming cost V 3 bases and J 10 bases, with 16 bases left between them. Germline CDR1 MDHEN, CDR2 SYDVKM. In DNA, the CDR3 is TGTGCCAGCAGTTTCACCAGTACCCGGGGAGAGCAGTTCTTC. Translating it yields CASSFTSTRGEQFF.

The rearrangement uses TRBV10-3 and TRBJ2-7; 9 bases are shared with TRBD2. The J segment lost 2 bases and the V segment lost 7 bases, leaving 3 bases of the junction unmatched. Germline assignment: CDR1 ENHRY and CDR2 SYGVKD. The CDR3 loop spans 13 amino acids. DNA of the CDR3: TGTGCCATCAAGCAGCGGGAGGCCTACGAGCAGTACTTC. Residues: CAIKQREAYEQYF.

With respect to this clone: The sample has other DNA sequences that encode this CDR3 too. This sequence joins TRBV6-8 and TRBJ2-7; 11 bases map to TRBD2. The CDR3 length is 14 residues. Germline CDR1 is MNHGY and CDR2 is SAAAGT. The trim removed 6 bases at V and 3 bases at J, leaving 4 bases unmatched. CDR3 sequence: CASRGTSGSYEQYF. CDR3 nucleotide sequence: TGTGCCAGCAGGGGGACTAGCGGAAGCTACGAGCAGTACTTC.

This clone occurred a few times. The gene calls are TRBV6-1 and TRBJ2-7; no reliable D call. The germline CDR1 and CDR2 sequences are MNHNS and SASEGT. The CDR3 length is 15 residues. Trimming pared 4 bases from V and 0 bases from J, leaving 13 bases between. The CDR3 DNA reads as TGTGCCAGCAGTGTTAGACACATTTACTCCTACGAGCAGTACTTC. This translates into CASSVRHIYSYEQYF.

The chain combines TRBV7-2 with TRBJ1-2; 7 positions match TRBD1. J lost 3 bases, V lost 2 bases, and 12 bases had no gene match. Germline V lookup: CDR1 SGHTA, CDR2 FQGNSA. The CDR3 spans 17 residues. DNA for the CDR3: TGTGCCAGCAGCTTAAGAACCCTTTGGGACAGTCACTATGGCTACACCTTC. It translates to CASSLRTLWDSHYGYTF.

This sequence joins TRBV6-1 and TRBJ1-2; TRBD1 might be the D (5 bases). V lost 6 bases and J lost 6, with 11 bases in between. This CDR3 is built from 12 residues. Germline values: CDR1 MNHNS, CDR2 SASEGT. The CDR3 DNA sequence: TGTGCCAGCAGCTCCTGGGGGGATGGCTACACCTTC. Its translation is CASSSWGDGYTF.

The V call is TRBV28, the J call TRBJ1-5; D might be TRBD1 (6 bases). Trimming left V 3 bases short and J 3 bases short, with 15 bases between. This CDR3 has 16 residues. Germline values: CDR1 MDHEN, CDR2 SYDVKM. The CDR3 here is CASSFRFRGLNQPQHF. The CDR3 nucleotides are TGTGCCAGCAGTTTTAGGTTCAGGGGCCTCAATCAGCCCCAGCATTTT.

This rearrangement joins TRBV28 to TRBJ1-5; D call uncertain. Germline-derived CDR1 and CDR2 are MDHEN and SYDVKM. The germline V and J ends were trimmed by 3 bases and 3 bases, with 9 bases remaining between them. The length of the CDR3 is 14 residues. CDR3 sequence (DNA): TGTGCCAGCAGTTTTCCCGGGGACAATCAGCCCCAGCATTTT. Protein sequence: CASSFPGDNQPQHF. The full variable domain, completed using reference TRBV28 and TRBJ1-5, is DVKVTQSSRYLVKRTGEKVFLECVQDMDHENMFWYRQDPGLGLRLIYFSYDVKMKEKGDIPEGYSVSREKKERFSLILESASTNQTSMYLCASSFPGDNQPQHFGDGTRLSIL.

The rearrangement uses TRBV27 and TRBJ2-7; 8 bases agree with TRBD1. V was clipped by 5 bases and J by 0 bases; unmatched bases: 9. The germline V gene encodes CDR1 MNHEY and CDR2 SMNVEV (reference sequence). The CDR3 extends over 16 amino acids. DNA of the CDR3: TGTGCCAGCAGTCCGCACCCGGACAGGGTCTCCTACGAGCAGTACTTC. It yields the protein CASSPHPDRVSYEQYF.

The V and J genes are TRBV5-6 and TRBJ1-1, with D uncertain. The CDR3 spans 12 residues. With 3 bases removed from V and 1 base from J, the gap between germline ends came to 4 bases. Germline CDR1 and CDR2: SGHDT and YYEEEE. The CDR3 sequence: CASSSGNTEAFF. As DNA, the CDR3 is TGTGCCAGCAGCTCCGGGAACACTGAAGCTTTCTTT. The full variable domain, its missing parts supplied by reference TRBV5-6 and TRBJ1-1, is DAGVTQSPTHLIKTRGQQVTLRCSPKSGHDTVSWYQQALGQGPQFIFQYYEEEERQRGNFPDRFSGHQFPNYSSELNVNALLLGDSALYLCASSSGNTEAFFGQGTRLTVV.

Remarks on this clone: Other nucleotide sequences in the sample specify the same CDR3. The CDR3 DNA sequence: TGTGCCAGCAGCCCCCGACAGGGGCTAGCGAGGGAGACCCAGTACTTC. Residues: CASSPRQGLARETQYF. The genes are TRBV28 and TRBJ2-5, with 8 bases matching TRBD1. This CDR3 has 16 amino acids. Germline V gives CDR1 MDHEN, CDR2 SYDVKM. V trimming: 6 bases; J trimming: 5 bases; junction bases outside the gene matches: 14.

The CDR3 bases are TGTGCCAGCAGTTATAGTAGGGGAGGGCGAGCTTTCTTT. This encodes CASSYSRGGRAFF. The V call is TRBV6-5, the J call TRBJ1-1; perhaps TRBD1 as D (5 bases). The CDR3 spans 13 residues. Germline V gives CDR1 MNHEY, CDR2 SVGAGI. V shed 3 bases and J shed 10 bases, with 15 bases lying between them.

The genes are TRBV9 and TRBJ1-4; perhaps TRBD1 as D (5 bases). Germline CDR1 reads SGDLS; CDR2 reads YYNGEE. This CDR3 is 15 amino acids long. Trimming took 1 base from V and 3 from J, leaving 10 bases between them. CDR3 sequence: CASSVLGVSNEKLFF. CDR3 in DNA: TGTGCCAGCAGCGTATTAGGGGTGTCTAATGAAAAACTGTTTTTT. Full variable domain (rest looked up from reference TRBV9 and TRBJ1-4): DSGVTQTPKHLITATGQRVTLRCSPRSGDLSVYWYQQSLDQGLQFLIQYYNGEERAKGNILERFSAQQFPDLHSELNLSSLELGDSALYFCASSVLGVSNEKLFFGSGTQLSVL.

The table lists this clone with a few counts. The genes are TRBV6-1 and TRBJ1-1; a possible D gene is TRBD1 (5 bases). Germline CDR1 MNHNS, CDR2 SASEGT. V was cut by 4 bases and J by 0 bases, with 6 bases left in between. CDR3 length: 13 residues. The CDR3 loop reads CASSGQMNTEAFF. CDR3 DNA sequence: TGTGCCAGCAGTGGACAGATGAACACTGAAGCTTTCTTT.